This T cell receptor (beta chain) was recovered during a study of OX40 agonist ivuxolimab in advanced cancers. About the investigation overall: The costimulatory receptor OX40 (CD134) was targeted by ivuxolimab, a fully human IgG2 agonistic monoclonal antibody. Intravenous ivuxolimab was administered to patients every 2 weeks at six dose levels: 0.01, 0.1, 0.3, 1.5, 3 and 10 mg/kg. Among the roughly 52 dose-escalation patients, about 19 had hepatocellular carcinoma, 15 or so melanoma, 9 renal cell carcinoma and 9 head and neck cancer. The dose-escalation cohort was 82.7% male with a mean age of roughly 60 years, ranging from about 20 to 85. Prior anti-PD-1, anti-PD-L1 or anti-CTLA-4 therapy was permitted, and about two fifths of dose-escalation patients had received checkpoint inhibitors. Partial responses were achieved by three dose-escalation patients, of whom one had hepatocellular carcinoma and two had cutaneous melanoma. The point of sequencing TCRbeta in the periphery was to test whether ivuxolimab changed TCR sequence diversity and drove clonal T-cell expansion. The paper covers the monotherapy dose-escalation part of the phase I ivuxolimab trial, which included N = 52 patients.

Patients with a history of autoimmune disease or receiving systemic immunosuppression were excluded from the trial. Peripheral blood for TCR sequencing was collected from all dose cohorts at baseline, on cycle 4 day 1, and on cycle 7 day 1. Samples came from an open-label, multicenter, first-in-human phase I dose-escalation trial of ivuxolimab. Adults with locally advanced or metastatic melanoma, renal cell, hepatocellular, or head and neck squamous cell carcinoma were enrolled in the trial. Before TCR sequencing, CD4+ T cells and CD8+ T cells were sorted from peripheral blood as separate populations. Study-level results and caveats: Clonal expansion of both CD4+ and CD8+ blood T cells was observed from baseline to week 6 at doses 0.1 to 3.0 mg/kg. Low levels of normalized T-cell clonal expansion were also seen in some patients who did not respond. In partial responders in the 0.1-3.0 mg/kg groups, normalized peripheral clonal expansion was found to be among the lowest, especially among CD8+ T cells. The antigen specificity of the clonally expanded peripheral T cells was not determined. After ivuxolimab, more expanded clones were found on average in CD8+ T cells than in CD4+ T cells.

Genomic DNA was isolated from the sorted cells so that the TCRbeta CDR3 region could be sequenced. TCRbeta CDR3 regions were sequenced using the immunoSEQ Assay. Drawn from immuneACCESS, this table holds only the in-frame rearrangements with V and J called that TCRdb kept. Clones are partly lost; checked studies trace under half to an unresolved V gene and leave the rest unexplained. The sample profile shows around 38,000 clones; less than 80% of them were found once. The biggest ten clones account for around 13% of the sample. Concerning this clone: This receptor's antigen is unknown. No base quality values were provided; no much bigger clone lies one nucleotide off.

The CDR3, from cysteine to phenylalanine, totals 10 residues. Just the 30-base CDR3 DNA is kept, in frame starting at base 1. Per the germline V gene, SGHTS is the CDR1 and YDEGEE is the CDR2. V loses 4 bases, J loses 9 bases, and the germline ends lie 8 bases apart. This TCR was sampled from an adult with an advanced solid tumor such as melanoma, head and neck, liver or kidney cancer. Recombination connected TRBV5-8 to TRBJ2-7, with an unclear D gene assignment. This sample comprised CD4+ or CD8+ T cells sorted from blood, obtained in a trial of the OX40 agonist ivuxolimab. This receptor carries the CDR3 CASSRGGQYF. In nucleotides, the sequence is TGTGCCAGCAGCCGTGGCGGGCAGTACTTC.